Presented here are 28 T cell receptor beta chains from one specimen sequenced in a study of blood T cell repertoires in COVID-19. The method was immunoSEQ multiplex PCR; TCRdb's version includes in-frame clones alone and lacks a portion of them. The table has about 140,000 clones, approximately 88% seen once. The sample comprised peripheral blood. These receptors originate from a human donor in a cohort sampled during active COVID-19.

The chain has TRBV29-1 and TRBJ1-1; 7 bases agree with TRBD1. Per the germline V gene, CDR1 is SQVTM and CDR2 is ANQGSEA. With V trimmed by 6 bases and J by 0 bases, 4 bases remained unmatched. The CDR3 contains 13 residues. The CDR3 here is CSVQTGMNTEAFF. CDR3 coding DNA: TGCAGCGTCCAGACAGGGATGAACACTGAAGCTTTCTTT.

This chain links TRBV28 with TRBJ1-5, with TRBD1 matching 8 bases. The V segment lost 6 bases and the J segment 1 base; nucleotides outside the gene matches: 11. Germline V CDR1 and CDR2: MDHEN, SYDVKM. The CDR3 contains 17 residues. The CDR3 bases are TGTGCCAGCAGGTGGGGGCAGGGGGCCTGGAGCAATCAGCCCCAGCATTTT. This sequence encodes CASRWGQGAWSNQPQHF.

This sequence joins TRBV7-9 and TRBJ1-4; 10 bases are shared with TRBD1. The germline V gene encodes CDR1 SEHNR and CDR2 FQNEAQ (reference sequence). Trimming at V came to 2 bases and at J to 6 bases, leaving 6 bases not matched to a gene. The CDR3 contains 16 residues. CDR3 DNA sequence: TGTGCCAGCAGCTTAATACTCGGGACAGGGGATGAAAAACTGTTTTTT. It encodes CASSLILGTGDEKLFF.

This chain joins TRBV5-4 and TRBJ2-5; D perhaps matches TRBD1 (6 bases). CDR1 and CDR2 (germline): SGHNT, YYREEE (reference sequence). V was trimmed by 2 bases and J by 5 bases, leaving 13 bases between them. This CDR3 region has 14 residues. Here the CDR3 DNA reads TGTGCCAGCAGCTTCCCAGGGGATGGGGAGACCCAGTACTTC. The encoded protein is CASSFPGDGETQYF. The variable domain in full, with the rest retrieved from reference TRBV5-4 and TRBJ2-5, is ETGVTQSPTHLIKTRGQQVTLRCSSQSGHNTVSWYQQALGQGPQFIFQYYREEENGRGNFPPRFSGLQFPNYSSELNVNALELDDSALYLCASSFPGDGETQYFGPGTRLLVL.

The chain combines TRBV6-5 with TRBJ2-3; a possible D gene is TRBD2 (6 bases). V was cut by 11 bases and J by 2 bases, with 20 bases left in between. The CDR3 consists of 15 residues. Per the germline V gene, CDR1 is MNHEY and CDR2 is SVGAGI. The CDR3 coding sequence is TGTGCCGGCTCACGTCTCGCGGGGTACACAGATACGCAGTATTTT. Protein product: CAGSRLAGYTDTQYF.

The chain combines TRBV28 with TRBJ1-5, with D perhaps matching TRBD1 (6 bases). V gave up 8 bases and J gave up 2 bases, with 19 bases separating them. CDR1 and CDR2 from the germline V gene are MDHEN and SYDVKM. The CDR3 totals 16 residues. CDR3 nucleotides: TGTGCCAGCGCCCTTAAACAGGGTTTAGGCAATCAGCCCCAGCATTTT. It is translated as CASALKQGLGNQPQHF.

This clone was seen a single time. The V and J genes are TRBV5-1 and TRBJ2-2; 10 nucleotides line up with TRBD2. The CDR3 spans 15 residues. V trimming: 3 bases; J trimming: 7 bases; junction bases outside the gene matches: 6. CDR1 is SGHRS, CDR2 YFSETQ, per germline. This CDR3 reads CASSSSGGAGGELFF. CDR3 DNA sequence: TGCGCCAGCAGCTCGAGCGGGGGGGCCGGCGGGGAGCTGTTTTTT.

The chain carries TRBV6-2 or TRBV6-3 and TRBJ2-1, with TRBD2 matching 9 bases. Per the germline V gene, CDR1 is MNHEY and CDR2 is SVGEGT. The J segment lost 8 bases and the V segment lost 6 bases, leaving 11 bases of the junction unmatched. This CDR3 comprises 15 residues. The CDR3 DNA follows: TGTGCCAGCAGCCTTAACGGACTAGCGAGGGATGAGCAGTTCTTC. Translated: CASSLNGLARDEQFF.

The chain links TRBV5-5 to TRBJ2-1, with D possibly TRBD2 on 6 matching bases. V was cut by 4 bases and J by 1 base, with 12 bases left in between. The CDR3 is 15 amino acids. The germline V gene encodes CDR1 SGHKS and CDR2 YYEKEE (reference sequence). This CDR3 is CASSPSSESYNEQFF. The DNA for the CDR3 is TGTGCCAGCAGCCCTTCTAGCGAATCCTACAATGAGCAGTTCTTC.

This sequence joins TRBV19 and TRBJ1-4; tentatively, D is TRBD1 (5 bases). The CDR3 has 18 residues. V lost 2 bases and J lost 3, with 19 bases in between. Germline values: CDR1 LNHDA, CDR2 SQIVND (reference sequence). This CDR3 is CASSINPPARTSNEKLFF. The CDR3 nucleotides are TGTGCCAGTAGTATAAACCCCCCGGCCAGGACATCTAATGAAAAACTGTTTTTT.

This chain connects TRBV10-3 to TRBJ2-3; 10 bases are a match to TRBD1. CDR1 ENHRY and CDR2 SYGVKD come from the germline V gene. The CDR3 consists of 15 residues. The J segment lost 4 bases and the V segment lost 4 bases, leaving 5 bases of the junction unmatched. DNA for the CDR3: TGTGCCATCAGTGGCGACAGGGGGCAGGCAGATACGCAGTATTTT. Amino acid sequence: CAISGDRGQADTQYF.

The V gene is TRBV7-3, the J gene TRBJ2-1, with 8 bases that match TRBD2. Germline lookup yields CDR1 SGHTA and CDR2 FQGTGA. This CDR3 spans 15 amino acids. V dropped 5 bases and J dropped 4; count of bases not matched to a gene: 7. The CDR3 region is CASSPGLDRYNEQFF. CDR3 bases: TGTGCCAGCAGCCCGGGACTAGACCGTTACAATGAGCAGTTCTTC.

This chain uses TRBV6-6 with TRBJ2-1; the D is unclear. Germline CDR1 and CDR2: MNHNY and SVGAGI (reference sequence). The CDR3 has 12 residues. V was clipped by 5 bases and J by 2 bases, with 4 bases between them. CDR3 in DNA: TGTGCCAGCAGTCCCGCCTACAATGAGCAGTTCTTC. It specifies CASSPAYNEQFF.

The genes are TRBV11-2 and TRBJ1-2, with D possibly TRBD1 on 5 matching bases. V lost 0 bases, J lost 4 bases, and 6 bases lay in between. This CDR3 spans 13 amino acids. The germline V gene encodes CDR1 SGHAT and CDR2 FQNNGV. CDR3 region: CASSLEGVYGYTF. The CDR3 nucleotides read TGTGCCAGCAGCTTAGAAGGGGTCTATGGCTACACCTTC.

This rearrangement joins TRBV6-6 to TRBJ1-5, with 9 bases identical to TRBD1. The CDR3 is 16 amino acids. The ends lost 6 bases at V and 2 bases at J; junction bases unmatched: 8. Germline CDR1 and CDR2: MNHNY and SVGAGI (reference sequence). The CDR3 nucleotides read TGTGCCAGCAGCAACAGGGGGCAAGATGGCAATCAGCCCCAGCATTTT. Its protein product is CASSNRGQDGNQPQHF.

The rearrangement uses TRBV12-3 or TRBV12-4 and TRBJ1-1, with D possibly matching TRBD1 (6 bases). V shed 6 bases and J shed 1 base, with 9 bases lying between them. CDR3 length: 13 amino acids. The CDR3 bases are TGTGCCAGCAGGACGACAGGGAACACTGAAGCTTTCTTT. Protein sequence: CASRTTGNTEAFF.

The gene calls are TRBV28 and TRBJ1-2, with D uncertain. The germline gives CDR1 MDHEN, CDR2 SYDVKM. V gave up 3 bases and J gave up 6 bases, with 5 bases separating them. There are 11 residues in the CDR3. Here the CDR3 reads CASSFLDGYTF. The CDR3 DNA is TGTGCCAGCAGTTTTCTAGATGGCTACACCTTC.

This rearrangement joins TRBV7-9 to TRBJ1-2, with 8 bases matching TRBD1. The germline V gene encodes CDR1 SEHNR and CDR2 FQNEAQ (reference sequence). This CDR3 comprises 14 residues. With V trimmed by 5 bases and J by 8 bases, 10 bases remained unmatched. Here the CDR3 reads CASSPRQGPWGYTF. DNA for the CDR3: TGTGCCAGCAGCCCGCGACAGGGGCCATGGGGCTACACCTTC.

This clone came up once. The chain employs TRBV30 and TRBJ1-2; unclear D gene. CDR1 and CDR2 from the germline V gene are GTSNPN and SVGIG (reference sequence). The CDR3 totals 13 residues. V lost 2 bases and J 4 bases, leaving 11 bases between the germline ends. CDR3 in DNA: TGTGCCTGGAGTCCGCTGGGGAGCTATGGCTACACCTTC. It yields the protein CAWSPLGSYGYTF.

CDR3 DNA: TGCGCCAGCAGCTTGGAGGCAGGGGGAAATTCACCCCTCCACTTT. It codes for CASSLEAGGNSPLHF. The V call is TRBV5-1, the J call TRBJ1-6; TRBD1 matches at 7 bases. The CDR3 is 15 residues long. V lost 0 bases, J lost 7 bases, and 4 bases stayed unmatched. Germline V lookup: CDR1 SGHRS, CDR2 YFSETQ.

For the CDR3, the DNA is TGCGCCAGCAGCCAAGAACCGGCGGGGACAGGGGAAGGAAACACCATATATTTT. This sequence encodes CASSQEPAGTGEGNTIYF. The rearrangement joins TRBV4-1 to TRBJ1-3, with TRBD1 matching 10 bases. Germline loops: CDR1 MGHRA, CDR2 YSYEKL. The CDR3 covers 18 residues. After removal of 0 bases from V and 4 bases from J, the junction contained 9 bases not matched to a gene.

The chain links TRBV9 to TRBJ2-5; 8 bases align to TRBD2. The CDR3 length is 16 residues. V dropped 4 bases and J dropped 5; count of bases not matched to a gene: 13. The germline V gene encodes CDR1 SGDLS and CDR2 YYNGEE. CDR3 coding DNA: TGTGCCAGCAGCTTAGGGGCCGGGGGGGCCTTGGAGACCCAGTACTTC. Amino acids: CASSLGAGGALETQYF.

The chain uses TRBV15 and TRBJ2-7, with TRBD1 identical over 7 bases. The germline V gene has CDR1 LNHNV and CDR2 YYDKDF (reference sequence). The CDR3 totals 14 residues. V shed 5 bases, J shed 4 bases, and the junction held 8 bases outside the gene matches. DNA of the CDR3: TGTGCCACCAGCGAGGGACAGACGGTATACGAGCAGTACTTC. Its translation: CATSEGQTVYEQYF.

Here the CDR3 reads CASSLGQGNSGNTIYF. CDR3 nucleotide sequence: TGTGCCAGCTCACTGGGACAGGGAAACTCTGGAAACACCATATATTTT. V is TRBV18 and J is TRBJ1-3; 9 nucleotides agree with TRBD1. J lost 0 bases, V lost 4 bases, and 4 bases had no gene match. Germline CDR1 KGHSH, CDR2 LQKENI. The CDR3 is made up of 16 amino acids.

For this clone: The sample carries other DNA sequences with the same CDR3. The rearrangement links TRBV5-1 to TRBJ2-3, with D uncertain. CDR1 and CDR2 from the germline V gene are SGHRS and YFSETQ. The CDR3 has 13 residues. Trimming pared 2 bases from V and 0 bases from J, leaving 4 bases between. For the CDR3, the DNA is TGCGCCAGCAGCTTAACTAGCACAGATACGCAGTATTTT. Amino acid sequence: CASSLTSTDTQYF. The variable domain in full, with the rest retrieved from reference TRBV5-1 and TRBJ2-3, is KAGVTQTPRYLIKTRGQQVTLSCSPISGHRSVSWYQQTPGQGLQFLFEYFSETQRNKGNFPGRFSGRQFSNSRSEMNVSTLELGDSALYLCASSLTSTDTQYFGPGTRLTVL.

This clone was found a few times. The V and J genes are TRBV15 and TRBJ2-5; 7 nucleotides match TRBD1. V shed 0 bases, J shed 0 bases, and the junction held 1 base outside the gene matches. The CDR3 runs to 15 residues. Germline values: CDR1 LNHNV, CDR2 YYDKDF (reference sequence). The CDR3 region has the DNA TGTGCCACCAGCAGAGAAGACAGGGACCAAGAGACCCAGTACTTC. This translates into CATSREDRDQETQYF.

The rearrangement uses TRBV21-1 and TRBJ2-3; TRBD2 is the table's D call, not checked against the DNA. TRBV21-1 is a recognized pseudogene. The CDR3 is 17 residues long. CDR3 sequence (DNA): TGTGCCCGATCCGAGAGCCTAGCGGGAGGTGGGACAGATACGCAGTATTTT. It translates to CARSESLAGGGTDTQYF.

V usage is TRBV10-3 and J usage is TRBJ1-6; maybe TRBD1 (6 bases). V was trimmed by 0 bases and J by 7 bases, leaving 13 bases between them. CDR1 ENHRY and CDR2 SYGVKD come from the germline V gene. The CDR3 totals 16 residues. CDR3 loop: CAISESEGGRNSPLHF. Here the CDR3 DNA reads TGTGCCATCAGTGAGTCGGAGGGGGGGCGGAATTCACCCCTCCACTTT.